This TCR beta chain was captured in a study of T cells after yellow fever vaccination. TCRdb re-derived calls from the 5' RACE reads in MiXCR, one entry per CDR3 protein. The sample consists of under 350,000 distinct CDR3 sequences, roughly 3.9% of them appearing once. The CDR3 runs 15 residues. CDR1 is SGHDT and CDR2 is YYEEEE in the germline V gene. V lost 0 bases to trimming and J lost 10 bases; unmatched junction nucleotides: 10. Only a few counts were recorded for this clonotype. Sample: PBMCs, taken 5 days after the yellow fever booster vaccination. This chain connects TRBV5-6 to TRBJ1-2, with 9 bases that match TRBD1. The clonotype originates from a man between 18 and 29 years old who received the YFV17D yellow fever vaccine. The CDR3 sequence: CASSLDGTGYSDYTF. The CDR3 DNA reads TGTGCCAGCAGCTTGGATGGGACAGGGTATTCTGACTACACCTTC.